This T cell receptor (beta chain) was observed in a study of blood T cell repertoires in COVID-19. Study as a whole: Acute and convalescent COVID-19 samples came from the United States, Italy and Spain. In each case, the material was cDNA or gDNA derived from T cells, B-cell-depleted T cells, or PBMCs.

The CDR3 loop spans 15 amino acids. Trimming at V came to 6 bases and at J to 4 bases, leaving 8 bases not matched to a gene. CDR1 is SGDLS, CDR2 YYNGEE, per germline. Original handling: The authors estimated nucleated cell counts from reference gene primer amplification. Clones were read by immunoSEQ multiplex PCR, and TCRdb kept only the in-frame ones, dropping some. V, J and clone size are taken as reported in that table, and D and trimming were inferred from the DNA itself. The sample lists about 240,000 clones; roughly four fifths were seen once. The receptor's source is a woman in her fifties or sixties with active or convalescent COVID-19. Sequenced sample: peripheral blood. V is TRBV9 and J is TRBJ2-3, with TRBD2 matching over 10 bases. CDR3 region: CASNRAGGPPDTQYF. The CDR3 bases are TGTGCCAGCAACAGAGCGGGGGGGCCGCCAGATACGCAGTATTTT.